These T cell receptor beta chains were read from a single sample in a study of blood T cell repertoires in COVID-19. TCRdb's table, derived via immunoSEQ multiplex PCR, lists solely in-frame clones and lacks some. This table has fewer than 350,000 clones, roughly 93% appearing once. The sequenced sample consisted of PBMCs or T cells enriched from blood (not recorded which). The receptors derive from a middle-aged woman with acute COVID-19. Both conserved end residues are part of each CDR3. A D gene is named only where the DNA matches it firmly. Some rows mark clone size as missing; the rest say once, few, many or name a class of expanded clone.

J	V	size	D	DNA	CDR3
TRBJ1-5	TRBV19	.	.	TGTGCCAGTAGTATAGGGCAGTTCAATCAGCCCCAGCATTTT	CASSIGQFNQPQHF
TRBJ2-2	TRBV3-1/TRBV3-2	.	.	TGTGCCAGCAGCCCTCACCCAGCGGGCACCGGGGAGCTGTTTTTT	CASSPHPAGTGELFF
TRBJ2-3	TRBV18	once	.	TGTGCCAGCTCACCTCCCCAACATCCGGGATCCACAGATACGCAGTATTTT	CASSPPQHPGSTDTQYF
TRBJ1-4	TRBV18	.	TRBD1	TGTGCCAGCTCACCACGTCAAAGGACAGGGGTCCCTAATGAAAAACTGTTTTTT	CASSPRQRTGVPNEKLFF
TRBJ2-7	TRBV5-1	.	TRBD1	TGCGCCAGCAGCACACAGGGGGTAAGCCACGAGCAGTACTTC	CASSTQGVSHEQYF
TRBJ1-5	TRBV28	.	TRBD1	TGTGCCAGCACCCCCGCGGGACAGGGGAGGTCTCAGCCCCAGCATTTT	CASTPAGQGRSQPQHF
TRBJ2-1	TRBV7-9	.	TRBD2	TGTGCCAGCAGCCCCCGAATAGCGGGAGGGCCCCTTAACGGTGAGCAGTTCTTC	CASSPRIAGGPLNGEQFF
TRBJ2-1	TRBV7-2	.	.	TGTGCCAGCAGCTCACGGGATGAGCGGGTTCGGTTCTTC	CASSSRDERVRFF
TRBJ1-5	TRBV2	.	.	TGTGCCAGCAGTGACCAGGTCGTGCAGCCCCAGCATTTT	CASSDQVVQPQHF
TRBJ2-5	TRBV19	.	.	TGTGCCAGTAGCCGACAGATGCAAGAGACCCAGTACTTC	CASSRQMQETQYF
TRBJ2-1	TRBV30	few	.	TGTGCCTGGAGTGTTGGGACTGGATACAATGAGCAGTTCTTC	CAWSVGTGYNEQFF
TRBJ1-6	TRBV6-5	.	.	TGTGCCAGCAAAAGAACAGGGAACACGCCCCTCCACTTT	CASKRTGNTPLHF
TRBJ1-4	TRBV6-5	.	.	TGTGCCAGCAGTTACTCGCCCGGGTATAATGAAAAACTGTTTTTT	CASSYSPGYNEKLFF
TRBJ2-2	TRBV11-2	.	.	TGTGCCAGCAGCTTAAGCGGCCGGAACACCGGGGAGCTGTTTTTT	CASSLSGRNTGELFF
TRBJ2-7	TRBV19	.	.	TGTGCCAGTAGTATGGGCCAGATGAAGCAGTACTTC	CASSMGQMKQYF
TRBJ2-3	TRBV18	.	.	TGTGCCAGCTCACCAAAACAGATCACAGATACGCAGTATTTT	CASSPKQITDTQYF
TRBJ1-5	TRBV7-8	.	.	TGTGCCAGCAGCCCCGGGGGGGCACTCAATCAGCCCCAGCATTTT	CASSPGGALNQPQHF
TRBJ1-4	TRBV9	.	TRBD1	TGTGCCAGCAGCGTAGGGTGGGACAGGTCCTATGAAAAACTGTTTTTT	CASSVGWDRSYEKLFF
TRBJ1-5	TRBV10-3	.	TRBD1	TGTGCCATCAGCTCCGGGACAGGGGGAAATCAGCCCCAGCATTTT	CAISSGTGGNQPQHF
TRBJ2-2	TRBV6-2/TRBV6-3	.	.	TGTGCCAGCAGTGTCGGACTACTGGCCGGGGAGCTGTTTTTT	CASSVGLLAGELFF
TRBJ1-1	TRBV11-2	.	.	TGTGCCAGCAGCTTCGGCCCCCACGGGGAAAGCACTGAAGCTTTCTTT	CASSFGPHGESTEAFF
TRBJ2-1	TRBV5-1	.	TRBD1	TGCGCCAGCAGCCGGACAGGGGGAGGGGTCAATGAGCAGTTCTTC	CASSRTGGGVNEQFF
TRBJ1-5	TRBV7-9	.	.	TGTGCCAGCAGCTTAGACGGAGTTCAGCCCCAGCATTTT	CASSLDGVQPQHF
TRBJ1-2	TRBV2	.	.	TGTGCCAGCAGTGAAGCGGCAGGGGTCAATGGCTACACCTTC	CASSEAAGVNGYTF
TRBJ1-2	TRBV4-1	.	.	TGCGCCAGCAGCCCGGCAACTCGAAGACAGGACTATGGCTACACCTTC	CASSPATRRQDYGYTF
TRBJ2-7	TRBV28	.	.	TGTGCCAGCAGTTCGTGGCTGTGGGGCGGCGAGCAGTACTTC	CASSSWLWGGEQYF
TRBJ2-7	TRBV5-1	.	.	TGCGCCAGCAGCCCCCGGGGGGCTAGCGAGCAGTACTTC	CASSPRGASEQYF
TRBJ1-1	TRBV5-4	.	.	TGTGCCAGCAGCTTGGGCCGTCCAGGGGCGAACACTGAAGCTTTCTTT	CASSLGRPGANTEAFF
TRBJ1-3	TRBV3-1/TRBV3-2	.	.	TGTGCCAGCAGCCAAGAGCGAGTCTCTGGAAACACCATATATTTT	CASSQERVSGNTIYF
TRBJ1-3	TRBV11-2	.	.	TGTGCCAGCAGCCCGTCTGGGGGGATTATATATTTT	CASSPSGGIIYF
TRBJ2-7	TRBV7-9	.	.	TGTGCCAGCAGCCCTGACAGTAGCTCCTACGAGCAGTACTTC	CASSPDSSSYEQYF
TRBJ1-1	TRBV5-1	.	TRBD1	TGCGCCAGCAGTACCGGCTTGAGTCCTCGACAGGGGGGCACTGAAGCTTTCTTT	CASSTGLSPRQGGTEAFF
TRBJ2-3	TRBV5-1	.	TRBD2	TGCGCCAGCACCTGGACTAGCGGGGCTAGCACAGATACGCAGTATTTT	CASTWTSGASTDTQYF
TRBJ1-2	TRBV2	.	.	TGTGCCAGCAGTGATAAGCTGGACTATGGCTACACCTTC	CASSDKLDYGYTF
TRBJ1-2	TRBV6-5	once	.	TGTGCCTGCGCCCCACCGGGGGACTATGGCTACACCTTC	CACAPPGDYGYTF
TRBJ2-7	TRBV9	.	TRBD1	TGTGCCAGCAGCGTAGAGGCCGGGACAGGAGCGTACGAGCAGTACTTC	CASSVEAGTGAYEQYF
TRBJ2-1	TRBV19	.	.	TGTGCCAGTAGTTTGACGACAGCAATATCTTACAATGAGCAGTTCTTC	CASSLTTAISYNEQFF
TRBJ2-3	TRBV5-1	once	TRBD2	TGCGCCAGCAGCTCAAGACTAGCGGGGGGCCCAGATACGCAGTATTTT	CASSSRLAGGPDTQYF
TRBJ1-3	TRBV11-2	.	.	TGTGCCAGCAGCCCTGAATGGGGGGCTGGAAACACCATATATTTT	CASSPEWGAGNTIYF
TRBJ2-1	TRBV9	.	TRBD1	TGTGCCAGCAGCGACCGGGACAGGGGGTTCGGGGGCAACGGTGAGCAGTTCTTC	CASSDRDRGFGGNGEQFF
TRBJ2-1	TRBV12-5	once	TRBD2	TGTGCTAGTGGTTTGGCTCGGGGGGGAAGAAATGAGCAGTTCTTC	CASGLARGGRNEQFF
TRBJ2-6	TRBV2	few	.	TGTGCCAGCAGACTACAGGGTACTGGGGCCAACGTCCTGACTTTC	CASRLQGTGANVLTF
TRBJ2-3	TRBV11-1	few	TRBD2	TGTGCCAGCAGCAGACTAGCGGGGGGGCGTGATACGCAGTATTTT	CASSRLAGGRDTQYF
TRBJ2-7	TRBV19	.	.	TGTGCCAGTAGTACCACTAGCAAATACGAGCAGTACTTC	CASSTTSKYEQYF
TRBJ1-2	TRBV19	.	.	TGTGCCAGTAGTATAGATGCAGGGTTGTATGGCTACACCTTC	CASSIDAGLYGYTF
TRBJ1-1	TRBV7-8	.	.	TGTGCCAGCAGCTTAGATAGGAACACTGAAGCTTTCTTT	CASSLDRNTEAFF